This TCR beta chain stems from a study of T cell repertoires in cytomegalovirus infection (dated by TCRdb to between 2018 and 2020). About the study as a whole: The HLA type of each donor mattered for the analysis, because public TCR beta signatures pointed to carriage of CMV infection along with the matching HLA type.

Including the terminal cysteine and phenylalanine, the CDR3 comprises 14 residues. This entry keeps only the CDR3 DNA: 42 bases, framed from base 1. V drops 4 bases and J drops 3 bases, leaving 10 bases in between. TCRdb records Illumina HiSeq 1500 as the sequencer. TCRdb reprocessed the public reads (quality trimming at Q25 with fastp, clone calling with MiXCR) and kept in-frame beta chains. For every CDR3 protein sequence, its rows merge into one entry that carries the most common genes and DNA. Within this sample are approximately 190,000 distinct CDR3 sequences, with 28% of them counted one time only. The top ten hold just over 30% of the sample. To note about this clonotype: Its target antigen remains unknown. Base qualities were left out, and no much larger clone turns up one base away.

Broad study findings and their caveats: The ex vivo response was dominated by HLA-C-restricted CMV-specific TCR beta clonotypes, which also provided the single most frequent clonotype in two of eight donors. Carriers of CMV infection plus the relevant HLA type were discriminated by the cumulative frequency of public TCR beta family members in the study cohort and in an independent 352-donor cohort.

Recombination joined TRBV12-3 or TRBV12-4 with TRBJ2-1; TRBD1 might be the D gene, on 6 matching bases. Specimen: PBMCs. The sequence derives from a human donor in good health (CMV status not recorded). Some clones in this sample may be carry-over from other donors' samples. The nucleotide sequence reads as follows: TGTGCCAGCAGTTCGTGGGACAACTACAATGAGCAGTTCTTC. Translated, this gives CASSSWDNYNEQFF.